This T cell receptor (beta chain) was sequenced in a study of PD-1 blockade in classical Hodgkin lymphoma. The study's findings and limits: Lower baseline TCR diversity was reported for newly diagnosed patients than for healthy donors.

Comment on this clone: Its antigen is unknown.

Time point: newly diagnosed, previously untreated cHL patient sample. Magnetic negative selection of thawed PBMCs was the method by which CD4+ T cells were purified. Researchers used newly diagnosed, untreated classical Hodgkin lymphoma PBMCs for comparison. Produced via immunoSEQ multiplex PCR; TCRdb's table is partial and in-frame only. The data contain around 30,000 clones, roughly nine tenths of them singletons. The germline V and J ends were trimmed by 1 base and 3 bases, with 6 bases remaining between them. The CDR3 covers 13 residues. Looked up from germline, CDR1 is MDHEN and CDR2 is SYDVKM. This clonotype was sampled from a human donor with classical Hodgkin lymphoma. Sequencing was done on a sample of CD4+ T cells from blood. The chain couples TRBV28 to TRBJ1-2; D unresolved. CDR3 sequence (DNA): TGTGCCAGCAGTTTATATACAGACTATGGCTACACCTTC. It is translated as CASSLYTDYGYTF.